The source of this T cell receptor (beta chain) is a study of early T cells in non-severe SARS-CoV-2 infection. For the study at large: Chains from this unsorted whole-blood bulk RNA could not be paired. Study-wide points: The VDJdb matching leaned toward anti-spike CD8 responses and overlooked private and CD4 specificities.

Deletions cut 5 bases from V and 5 bases from J, with 13 bases between. The germline CDR1 and CDR2 sequences are SGHAT and FQNNGV. The CDR3 contains 13 residues. This clonotype was found many times. The antigen is undetermined. Individual cDNA molecules received unique molecular identifiers. TCRdb passed the 5' RACE reads through MiXCR, listing each CDR3 protein once. The sample has approximately 65,000 distinct CDR3 sequences; 12% are singletons. The rearrangement joins TRBV11-2 to TRBJ2-7, with D possibly TRBD1 on 6 matching bases. The sequence was collected from an adult who was a healthcare worker with PCR-confirmed SARS-CoV-2 infection or an uninfected control (not recorded which). Sequencing was carried out using whole blood. In DNA form, the CDR3 reads TGTGCCAGCAGCCGCCACAGGGACGACGAGCAGTACTTC. The encoded protein is CASSRHRDDEQYF.